This T cell receptor beta chain was recovered during a study of blood T cell repertoires in COVID-19. Study-level information: Some COVID-19 samples were acute and others convalescent; all came from the United States, Italy and Spain. Sources were T cells, B-cell-depleted T cells, or PBMCs; the material itself was cDNA or gDNA.

In the authors' methods: Reference gene primer amplification gave estimated nucleated cell counts. Generated by immunoSEQ multiplex PCR, the TCRdb table keeps only in-frame clones and is missing some. Clone size and V and J calls were adopted from that table, with D and trimming inferred from the DNA. The sample records about 310,000 clones, over 75% being singletons. The CDR3 runs to 14 residues. Trimming took off 0 bases at V and 4 bases at J, with 10 bases between the two ends. CDR1 is SGHNT, CDR2 YYREEE, per germline (reference sequence). This chain joins TRBV5-4 and TRBJ1-2; no reliable D call. This TCR derives from a middle-aged man with active or convalescent COVID-19. The sample comprised peripheral blood. The CDR3 DNA is TGTGCCAGCAGCTTGGTGGAGGGAATCTATGGCTACACCTTC. Amino acid sequence: CASSLVEGIYGYTF. The full variable domain, rest sourced from reference TRBV5-4 and TRBJ1-2, is ETGVTQSPTHLIKTRGQQVTLRCSSQSGHNTVSWYQQALGQGPQFIFQYYREEENGRGNFPPRFSGLQFPNYSSELNVNALELDDSALYLCASSLVEGIYGYTFGSGTRLTVV.